This T cell receptor beta chain is from a study of T cells after yellow fever vaccination. Turning to the study itself: It was SMART-Seq v4 Ultra Low Input that prepared the fractions with low cell numbers.

Using its own MiXCR run on the 5' RACE reads, TCRdb lists one record per CDR3 protein. The sample records approximately 250,000 distinct CDR3 sequences, 6% to 8% being singletons. The germline V gene has CDR1 MNHEY and CDR2 SMNVEV (reference sequence). V shed 2 bases and J shed 2 bases, with 13 bases lying between them. The CDR3 runs to 15 residues. This clonotype has at least ten counts. The sample consisted of CD4+ T cells sorted from PBMCs, taken on the day of the yellow fever booster vaccination. The V call is TRBV27, the J call TRBJ2-7, with no clear D. The sequence came from a man aged 30 to 39 who received the YFV17D yellow fever vaccine. CDR3 region: CASSLKSIQPYEQYF. CDR3 DNA sequence: TGTGCCAGCAGTTTAAAATCTATCCAGCCCTACGAGCAGTACTTC.